This T cell receptor (beta chain) comes out of a study of T cell clonality in common variable immunodeficiency. This clone was seen at least ten times. The read halts 3 residues ahead of the CDR3 end, with the missing end drawn from the germline J gene. Profiling relied on immunoSEQ multiplex PCR, and the TCRdb table lists in-frame clones only, not all of them. Sampling found about 42,000 clones, none seen once. The CDR3 spans 15 residues. Germline CDR1 and CDR2: PRHDT and FYEKMQ (reference sequence). V trimming: 5 bases; J trimming: 5 bases; junction bases outside the gene matches: 10. This clonotype was sampled from a person between 18 and 75 years old in good health. Input material: peripheral blood mononuclear cells. V and J are TRBV13 and TRBJ2-5; 8 bases are shared with TRBD1. The CDR3 reads CASSIAGGRVETQYF. The CDR3 bases that were read are TGTGCCAGCAGCATTGCAGGGGGCCGGGTGGAGACC.